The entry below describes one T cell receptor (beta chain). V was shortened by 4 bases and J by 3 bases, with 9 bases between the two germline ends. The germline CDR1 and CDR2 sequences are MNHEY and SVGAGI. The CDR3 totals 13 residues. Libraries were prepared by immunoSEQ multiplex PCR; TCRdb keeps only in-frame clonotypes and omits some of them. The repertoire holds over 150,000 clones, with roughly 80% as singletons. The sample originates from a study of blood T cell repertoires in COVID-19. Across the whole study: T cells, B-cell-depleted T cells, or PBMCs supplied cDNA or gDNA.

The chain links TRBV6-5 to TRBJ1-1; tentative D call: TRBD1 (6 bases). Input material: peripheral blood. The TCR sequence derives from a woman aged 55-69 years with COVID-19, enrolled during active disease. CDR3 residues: CASSFDRHTEAFF. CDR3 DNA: TGTGCCAGCAGTTTCGACAGGCACACTGAAGCTTTCTTT.